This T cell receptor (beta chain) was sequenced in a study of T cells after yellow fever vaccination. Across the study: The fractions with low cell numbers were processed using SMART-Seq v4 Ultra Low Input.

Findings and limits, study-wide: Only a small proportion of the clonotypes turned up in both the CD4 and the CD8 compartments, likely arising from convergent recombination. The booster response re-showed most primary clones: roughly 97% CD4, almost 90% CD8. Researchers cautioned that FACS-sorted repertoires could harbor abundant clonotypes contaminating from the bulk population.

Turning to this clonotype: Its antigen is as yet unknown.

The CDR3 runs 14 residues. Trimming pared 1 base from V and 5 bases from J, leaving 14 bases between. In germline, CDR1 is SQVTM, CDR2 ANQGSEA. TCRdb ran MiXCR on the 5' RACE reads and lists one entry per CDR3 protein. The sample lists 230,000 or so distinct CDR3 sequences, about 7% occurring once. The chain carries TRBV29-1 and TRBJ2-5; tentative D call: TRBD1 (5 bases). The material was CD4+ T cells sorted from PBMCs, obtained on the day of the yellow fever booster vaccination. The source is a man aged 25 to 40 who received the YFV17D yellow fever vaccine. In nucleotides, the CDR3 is TGCAGCGTTGAAGGCAGTTGGACACGGGAGACCCAGTACTTC. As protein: CSVEGSWTRETQYF.